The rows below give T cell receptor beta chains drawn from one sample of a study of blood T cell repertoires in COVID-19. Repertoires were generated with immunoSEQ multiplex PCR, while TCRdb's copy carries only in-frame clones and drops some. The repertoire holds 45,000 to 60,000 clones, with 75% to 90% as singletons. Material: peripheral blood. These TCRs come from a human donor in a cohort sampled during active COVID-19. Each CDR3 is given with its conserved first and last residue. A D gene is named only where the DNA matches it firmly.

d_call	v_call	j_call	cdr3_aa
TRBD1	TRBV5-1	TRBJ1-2	CASSLDRADGYTF
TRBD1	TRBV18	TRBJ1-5	CASSPPGQGNQPQHF
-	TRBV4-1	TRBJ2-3	CASSQTYSPDTQYF
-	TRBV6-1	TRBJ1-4	CASSEGAGENEKLFF
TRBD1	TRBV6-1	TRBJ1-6	CASSEVGGDSSSPLHF
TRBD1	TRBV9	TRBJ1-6	CASSGTGAPYNSPLHF
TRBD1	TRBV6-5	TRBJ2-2	CASSYSPGGTGELFF
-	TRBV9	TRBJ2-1	CASSERTAPYNEQFF
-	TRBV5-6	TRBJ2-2	CASSLGAESGELFF
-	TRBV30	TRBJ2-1	CAWGPSDGRIQFF
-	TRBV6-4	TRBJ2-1	CASSAKESVNEQFF
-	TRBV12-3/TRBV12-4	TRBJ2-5	CASSFGETQYF
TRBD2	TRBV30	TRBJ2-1	CAWSDRRLAGGREQFF
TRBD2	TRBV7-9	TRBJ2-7	CASSAGTSGTYEQYF
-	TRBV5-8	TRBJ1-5	CASSFRGQPQHF
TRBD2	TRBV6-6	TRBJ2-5	CASRENSGGAWETQYF
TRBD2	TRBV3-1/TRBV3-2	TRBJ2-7	CASSQISGRAVHEQYF
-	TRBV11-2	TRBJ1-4	CASSRGGAGEKLFF
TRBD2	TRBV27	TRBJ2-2	CASSGLAGVAGELFF
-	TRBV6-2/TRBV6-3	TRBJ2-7	CASSYSRQFRYEQYF
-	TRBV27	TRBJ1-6	CASSLYPPDSATIYNSPLHF
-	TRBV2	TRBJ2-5	CASGPQETQYF
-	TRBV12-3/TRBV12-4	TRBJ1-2	CASSSDRRSGYTF
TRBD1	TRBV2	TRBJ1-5	CASRGQGQDQPQHF
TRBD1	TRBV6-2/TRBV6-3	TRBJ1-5	CASSSYNQGVYSNQPQHF
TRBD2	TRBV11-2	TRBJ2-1	CASSPDGLAYNEQFF
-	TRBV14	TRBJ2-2	CASSQAGARVLFF
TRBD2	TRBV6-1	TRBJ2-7	CASSKATSGLSEQYF